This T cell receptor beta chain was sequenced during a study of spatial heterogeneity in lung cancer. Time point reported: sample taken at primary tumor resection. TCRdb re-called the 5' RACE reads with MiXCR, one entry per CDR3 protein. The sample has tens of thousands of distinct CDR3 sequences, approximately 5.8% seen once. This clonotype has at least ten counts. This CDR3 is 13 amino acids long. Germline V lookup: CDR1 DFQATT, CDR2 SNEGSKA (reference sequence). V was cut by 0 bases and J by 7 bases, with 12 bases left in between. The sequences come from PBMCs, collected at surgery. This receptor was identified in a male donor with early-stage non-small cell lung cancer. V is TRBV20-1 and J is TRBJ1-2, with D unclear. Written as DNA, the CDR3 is TGCAGTGCTAGAGACCCGGTCCTTGGTGGCTACACCTTC. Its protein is CSARDPVLGGYTF.